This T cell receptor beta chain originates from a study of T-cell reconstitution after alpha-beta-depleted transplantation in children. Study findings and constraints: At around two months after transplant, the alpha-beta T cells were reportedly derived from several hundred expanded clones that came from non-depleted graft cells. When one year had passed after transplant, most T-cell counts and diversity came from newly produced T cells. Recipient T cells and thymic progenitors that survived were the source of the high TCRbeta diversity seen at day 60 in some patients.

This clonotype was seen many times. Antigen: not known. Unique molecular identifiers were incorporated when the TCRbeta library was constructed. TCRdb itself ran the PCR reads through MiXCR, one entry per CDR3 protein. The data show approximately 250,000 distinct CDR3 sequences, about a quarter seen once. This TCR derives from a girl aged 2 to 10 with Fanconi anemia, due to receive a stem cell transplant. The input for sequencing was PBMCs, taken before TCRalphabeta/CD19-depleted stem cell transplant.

The CDR3 coding sequence is TGCAGTGCGCGAGGGACAGCTAGCAATGAGCAGTTCTTC. Protein: CSARGTASNEQFF. The chain recombines TRBV20-1 with TRBJ2-1; 7 nucleotides line up with TRBD1. Germline lookup yields CDR1 DFQATT and CDR2 SNEGSKA (reference sequence). This CDR3 comprises 13 residues. J gave up 6 bases and V 6 bases, and 8 bases lay outside the gene matches.